This TCR beta chain stems from a study of T cell clonotyping in hematopoietic cell transplantation. Germline assignment: CDR1 KGHSH and CDR2 LQKENI. V lost 4 bases and J lost 4; bases outside the gene matches: 7. This CDR3 is built from 16 residues. TCRdb keeps only in-frame clones here, not all; method: immunoSEQ multiplex PCR. The sample has around 10,000 clones, roughly 93% seen once. In the case of this clone: The antigen remains undetermined.

Study-level points and caveats: Higher Inverse Simpson Index values in graft donor and pretransplant recipient predicted broader posttransplant TCR diversity. Pathologically expanded recipient clonotypes increased progressively from day 30 to day 180 as diversity fell. At the given depth, recipient repertoires were over 97% de novo clonotypes.

This clonotype was sampled from a male patient in his fifties or sixties who had an allogeneic stem cell transplant from a related donor, so T cells may come from the graft donor. Some clones in this sample may be carry-over from other donors' samples. Source: PBMCs, taken 100 days after allogeneic stem cell transplant. This chain connects TRBV18 to TRBJ1-3; 10 positions agree with TRBD1. The CDR3 region is CASSLGQGDRGNTIYF. The CDR3 bases are TGTGCCAGCTCACTTGGACAGGGGGATAGAGGAAACACCATATATTTT.